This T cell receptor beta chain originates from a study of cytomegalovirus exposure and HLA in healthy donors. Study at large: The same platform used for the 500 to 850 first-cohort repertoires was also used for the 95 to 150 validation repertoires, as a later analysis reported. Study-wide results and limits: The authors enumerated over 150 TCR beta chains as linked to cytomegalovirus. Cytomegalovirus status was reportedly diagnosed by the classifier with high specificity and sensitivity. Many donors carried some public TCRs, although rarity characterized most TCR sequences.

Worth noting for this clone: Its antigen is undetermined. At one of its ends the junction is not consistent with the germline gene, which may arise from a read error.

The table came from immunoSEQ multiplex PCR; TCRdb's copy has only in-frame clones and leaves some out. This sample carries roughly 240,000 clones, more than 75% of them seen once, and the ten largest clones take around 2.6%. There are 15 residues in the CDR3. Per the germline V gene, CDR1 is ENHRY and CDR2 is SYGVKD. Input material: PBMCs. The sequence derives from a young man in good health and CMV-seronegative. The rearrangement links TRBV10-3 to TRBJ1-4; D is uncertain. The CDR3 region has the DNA TGTGCCATCAGTGACTCGGTTTTGTTTCGTGAAAAATTGTTTTTT. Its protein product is CAISDSVLFREKLFF.